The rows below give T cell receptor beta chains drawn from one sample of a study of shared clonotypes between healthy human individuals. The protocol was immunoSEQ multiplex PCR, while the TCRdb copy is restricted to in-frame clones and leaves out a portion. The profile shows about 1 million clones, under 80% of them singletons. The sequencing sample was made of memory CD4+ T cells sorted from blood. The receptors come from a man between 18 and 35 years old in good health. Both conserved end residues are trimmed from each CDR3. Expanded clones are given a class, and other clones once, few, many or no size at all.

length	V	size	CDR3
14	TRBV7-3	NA	ASSLIGGGARETQY
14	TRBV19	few	ASSLPSTWGANVLT
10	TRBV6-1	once	ASSDGGYGYT
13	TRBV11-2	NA	ASSSPASGKETQY
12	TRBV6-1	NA	ASSVQGANYGYT
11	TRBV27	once	ASSQLAGLFQF
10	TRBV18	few	ASSPPQETQY
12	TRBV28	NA	ASRAGTMNEKLF
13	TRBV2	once	ASSALAGAGDEQY
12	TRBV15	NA	ATSVLASSYEQY
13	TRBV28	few	ASSLMGGLSYEQY
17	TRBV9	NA	ASSVGDSGRSYPNNEQF
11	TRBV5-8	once	ASSVQLNTEAF
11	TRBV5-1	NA	ASSIGTVNEQF
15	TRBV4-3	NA	ASSTDSGTSGANVLT
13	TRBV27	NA	ASSQKTGRTDTQY
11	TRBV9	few	ASSSRGGDTQY
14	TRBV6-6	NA	ASSYSPGTGLGEQY
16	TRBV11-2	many	ASSLDGGPGGSSYEQF
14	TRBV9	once	ASSVDGGRGILEQY
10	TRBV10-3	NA	ATGTIDEKLF
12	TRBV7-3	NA	ASSLTLGNSPLH
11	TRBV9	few	ASSVSGEGGYT
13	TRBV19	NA	ASSLPPGGNQPQH
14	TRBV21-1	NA	ARQCTGVRLNTEAF
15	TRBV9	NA	ASSVGASGYSTDTQY
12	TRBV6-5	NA	ASRMGLASGEQY
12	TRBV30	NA	AWSRMDSGNTIY
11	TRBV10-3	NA	AISRDRGQPQH
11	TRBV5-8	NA	ASSADRPYEQY
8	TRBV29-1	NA	SVETGGYT
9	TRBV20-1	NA	SAGDRGEQY
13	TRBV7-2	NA	ASSPTRTVNTEAF
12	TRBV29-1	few	SVTGTAMNTEAF
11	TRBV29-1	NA	SVETLSGGELF
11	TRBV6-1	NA	ASSEVGQEKLF
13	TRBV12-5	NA	ASGQAGGDTGELF
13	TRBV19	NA	ASSIGGRGSGEQY
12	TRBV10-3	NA	AISESTVSDTQY
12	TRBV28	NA	ASQSGGIFYGYT
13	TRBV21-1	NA	ASSRSSGGSYEQY
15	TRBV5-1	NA	ASSLSNRASKVYGYT
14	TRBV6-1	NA	ASSEVGTGGLGELF
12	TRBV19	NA	ARRKQGHQETQY
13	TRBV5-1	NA	ASSLNRGTGNTIY
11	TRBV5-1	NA	ASSLGANYGYT
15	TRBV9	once	ASSVGLAGVGQETQY
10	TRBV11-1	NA	ASSLGVNEQF
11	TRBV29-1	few	SVGHYSNQPQH
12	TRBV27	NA	ASSLGQVYAEQF